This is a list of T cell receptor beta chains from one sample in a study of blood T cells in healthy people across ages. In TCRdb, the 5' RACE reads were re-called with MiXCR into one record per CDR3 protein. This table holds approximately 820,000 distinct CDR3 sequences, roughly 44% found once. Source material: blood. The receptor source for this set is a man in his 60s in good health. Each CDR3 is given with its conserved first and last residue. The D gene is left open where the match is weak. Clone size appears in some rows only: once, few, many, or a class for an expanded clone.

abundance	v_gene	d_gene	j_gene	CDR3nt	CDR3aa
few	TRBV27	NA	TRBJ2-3	TGTGCCAGCAGCCCACTGGAAAGTGGACGGACGCAGTATTTT	CASSPLESGRTQYF
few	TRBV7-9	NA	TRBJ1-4	TGTGCCAGCAGCTTAGCGGGGGGTTTTAATTCTGAAAAACTGTTTTTT	CASSLAGGFNSEKLFF
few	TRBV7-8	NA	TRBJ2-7	TGTGCCAGCAGCTTAGCAGAGATACTCCACGAGCAGTACTTC	CASSLAEILHEQYF
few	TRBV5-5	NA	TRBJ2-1	TGTGCCAGCAGCTTGGTGATTAATGAGCAGTTCTTC	CASSLVINEQFF
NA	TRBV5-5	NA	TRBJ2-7	TGTGCCAGCAGCTTGGCTAGCTTTCCCTACGAGCAGTACTTC	CASSLASFPYEQYF
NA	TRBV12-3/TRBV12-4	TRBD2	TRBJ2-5	TGTGCCAGCAGTGTTCTAGCGGGGGGACGACAAGAGACCCAGTACTTC	CASSVLAGGRQETQYF
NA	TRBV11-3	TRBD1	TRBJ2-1	TGTGCCAGCAGCTTACAGGGGGCGGATGAGCAGTTCTTC	CASSLQGADEQFF
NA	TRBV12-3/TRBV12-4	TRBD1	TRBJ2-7	TGTGCCAGCAGTTCAACCACAGGGGCCGAGCAGTACTTC	CASSSTTGAEQYF
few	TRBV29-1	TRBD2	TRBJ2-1	TGCAGCGTTGGGTTTAGCGGGGGGGCACGGGAGCAGTTCTTC	CSVGFSGGAREQFF
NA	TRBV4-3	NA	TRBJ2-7	TGCGCCAGCAGCCAAGGGACTGGGGTTTACTACGAGCAGTACTTC	CASSQGTGVYYEQYF
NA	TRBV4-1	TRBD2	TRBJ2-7	TGCGCCAGCAGCCAAGGTTCTAGCGGACCATCCTACGAGCAGTACTTC	CASSQGSSGPSYEQYF
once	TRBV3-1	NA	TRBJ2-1	TGTGCCAGCAGCCAAGCTCCAGGGGTCTACAATGAGCAGTTCTTC	CASSQAPGVYNEQFF
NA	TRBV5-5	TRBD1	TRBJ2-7	TGTGCCAGCAGCGCGGATTGGGGACAGCCATACGAGCAGTACTTC	CASSADWGQPYEQYF
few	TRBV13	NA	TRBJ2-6	TGTGCCAGCAGACCTAGACAGGCTGGGGCCAACGTCCTGACTTTC	CASRPRQAGANVLTF
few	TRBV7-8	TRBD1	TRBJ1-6	TGTGCCAGCAGCTTAGAAGGGACAGGGAATTCACCCCTCCACTTT	CASSLEGTGNSPLHF
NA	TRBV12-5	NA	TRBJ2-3	TGTGCTAGTGGGGACTCCAACACAGATACGCAGTATTTT	CASGDSNTDTQYF
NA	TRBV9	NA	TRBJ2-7	TGTGCCAGCAGCGGGGGGGATGCTCAGGGGGCCTACGAGCAGTACTTC	CASSGGDAQGAYEQYF
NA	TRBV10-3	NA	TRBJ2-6	TGTGCCATCGGAGCAGCCCCTGAGGCCAACGTCCTGACTTTC	CAIGAAPEANVLTF
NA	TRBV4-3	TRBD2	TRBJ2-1	TGCGCCAGCAGCCAAGGTAGCGGGGCAGGCTCCTACAATGAGCAGTTCTTC	CASSQGSGAGSYNEQFF
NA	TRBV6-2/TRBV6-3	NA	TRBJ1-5	TGTGCCAGCAGTCTATTCGGGAACGGTCAGCCCCAGCATTTT	CASSLFGNGQPQHF
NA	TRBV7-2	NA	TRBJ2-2	TGTGCCAGCAGCCACGCGAGGGGCACCGGGGAGCTGTTTTTT	CASSHARGTGELFF
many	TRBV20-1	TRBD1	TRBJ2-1	TGCAGTGCTAGTGTTGTGGCAGGGGGCTTTGGGGAGCAGTTCTTC	CSASVVAGGFGEQFF
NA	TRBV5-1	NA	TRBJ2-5	TGCGCCAGCAGCCTCTTAGGGGACCCGAAGACCCAGTACTTC	CASSLLGDPKTQYF
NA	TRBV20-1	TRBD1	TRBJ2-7	TGCAGTGCTATACGCCTACCGGGACAGGGGAACGAGCAGTACTTC	CSAIRLPGQGNEQYF
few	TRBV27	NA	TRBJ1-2	TGTGCCAGCAGTTTTGCACCGGTCTATGGCTACACCTTC	CASSFAPVYGYTF
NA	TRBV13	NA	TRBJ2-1	TGTGCCAGCAGGGACCAGGGAGTTAGGGACAATGAGCAGTTCTTC	CASRDQGVRDNEQFF
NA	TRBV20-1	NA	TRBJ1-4	TGCAGTGCTAGAGTACGGGACCCTCGAACGTGGGCTTCTGAAAAACTGTTTTTT	CSARVRDPRTWASEKLFF
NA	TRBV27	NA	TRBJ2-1	TGTGCCAGCAGTTTAATTTCGGAAAACAATGAGCAGTTCTTC	CASSLISENNEQFF
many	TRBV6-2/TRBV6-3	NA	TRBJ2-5	TGTGCCAGCAGTTACTCGGGCCCAGAGACCCAGTACTTC	CASSYSGPETQYF
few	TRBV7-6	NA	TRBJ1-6	TGTGCCAGCAGCTTGGGACCCGGGGGAACCGATAATTCACCCCTCCACTTT	CASSLGPGGTDNSPLHF
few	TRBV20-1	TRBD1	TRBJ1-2	TGCAGTGCTAGAGATTGGGGACAGAACTATGGCTACACCTTC	CSARDWGQNYGYTF
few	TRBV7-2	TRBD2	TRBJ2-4	TGTGCCAGCCAACTAGCGGGGGGGCCGATTAAAGAGCAGTACTTC	CASQLAGGPIKEQYF
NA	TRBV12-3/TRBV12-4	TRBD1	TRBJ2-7	TGTGCCAGCAGTGCCGGGACAGGGGGGTTCTACGAGCAGTACTTC	CASSAGTGGFYEQYF
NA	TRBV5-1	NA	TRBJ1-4	TGCGCCAGCAGCGGGGGTGATCGCGAAAAACTGTTTTTT	CASSGGDREKLFF
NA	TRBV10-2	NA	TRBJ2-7	TGCGCCAGCGGCGACAGAGACTCCTGCGAGCAGTACTTC	CASGDRDSCEQYF
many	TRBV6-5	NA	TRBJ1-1	TGTGCCAGCAGGACAACCGACCGGTTGAACACTGAAGCTTTCTTT	CASRTTDRLNTEAFF
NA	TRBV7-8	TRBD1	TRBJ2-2	TGTGCCAGCAGCACGCAGGGGGCTTGGAACACCGGGGAGCTGTTTTTT	CASSTQGAWNTGELFF
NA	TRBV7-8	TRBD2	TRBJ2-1	TGTGCCAGCGGCGGGGGAGGGCGCAATGAGCAGTTCTTC	CASGGGGRNEQFF
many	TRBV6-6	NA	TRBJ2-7	TGTGCCAGCAGCTTGGGTCGGGGGTTCTCCTACGAGCAGTACTTC	CASSLGRGFSYEQYF
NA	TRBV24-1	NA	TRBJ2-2	TGTGCCACCAGCCCACGCCGGGACACTCCCACCGGGGAGCTGTTTTTT	CATSPRRDTPTGELFF
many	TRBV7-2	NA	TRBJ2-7	TGTGCCAGCCGATCCGGGACTCAGTACGAGCAGTACTTC	CASRSGTQYEQYF
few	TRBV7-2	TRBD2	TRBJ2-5	TGTGCCAGCAGCGCTAGCGGGGGGGCCGCTCGGAAGACCCAGTACTTC	CASSASGGAARKTQYF
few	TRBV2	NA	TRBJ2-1	TGTGCCAGCAGACGGGACTCGCAATCCTCACAGTTCTTC	CASRRDSQSSQFF
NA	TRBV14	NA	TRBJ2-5	TGTGCCAGCAGCCCAACGTGGGAGACCCAGTACTTC	CASSPTWETQYF
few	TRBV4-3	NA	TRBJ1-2	TGCGCCAGCAGCCAAGTCTCTTTCGTGAGTTCACAGGAAGGTGGCTACACCTTC	CASSQVSFVSSQEGGYTF
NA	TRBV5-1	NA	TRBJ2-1	TGCGCCAGCAGCTTGGCGGAGGGTAGCTCCTACAATGAGCAGTTCTTC	CASSLAEGSSYNEQFF
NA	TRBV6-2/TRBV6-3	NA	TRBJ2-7	TGTGCCAGCACCGACATCAGAGGAGGGGAGCAGTACTTC	CASTDIRGGEQYF
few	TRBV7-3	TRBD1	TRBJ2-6	TGTGCCAGCAGCAGAACAGGGGGCTTAATCTCTGGGGCCAACGTCCTGACTTTC	CASSRTGGLISGANVLTF
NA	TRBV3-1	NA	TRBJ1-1	TGTGCCAGCAGCCAAGAGACAGGATTGGTTTTCTTT	CASSQETGLVFF
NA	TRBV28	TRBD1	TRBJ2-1	TGTGCCAGCAGACAAGGGGGCACCTACAATGAGCAGTTCTTC	CASRQGGTYNEQFF
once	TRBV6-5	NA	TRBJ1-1	TGTGCCAGCAGTTACTGGCAGGGCACTGAAGCTTTCTTT	CASSYWQGTEAFF
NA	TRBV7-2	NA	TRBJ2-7	TGTGCCAGCAGCGGGGGTGGGGTAGGCGAGCAGTACTTC	CASSGGGVGEQYF
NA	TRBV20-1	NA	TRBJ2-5	TGCAGTGCTAGAGTAGACAGGAGTAATTTGGAGACCCAGTACTTC	CSARVDRSNLETQYF
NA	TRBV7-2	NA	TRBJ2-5	TGTGCCAGCAGCTTAGAGGGTATGAGAGAGACCCAGTACTTC	CASSLEGMRETQYF
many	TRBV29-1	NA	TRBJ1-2	TGCAGCGTCGAAGAAACTTCACAATCCCTTTTTAACTATGGCTACACCTTC	CSVEETSQSLFNYGYTF